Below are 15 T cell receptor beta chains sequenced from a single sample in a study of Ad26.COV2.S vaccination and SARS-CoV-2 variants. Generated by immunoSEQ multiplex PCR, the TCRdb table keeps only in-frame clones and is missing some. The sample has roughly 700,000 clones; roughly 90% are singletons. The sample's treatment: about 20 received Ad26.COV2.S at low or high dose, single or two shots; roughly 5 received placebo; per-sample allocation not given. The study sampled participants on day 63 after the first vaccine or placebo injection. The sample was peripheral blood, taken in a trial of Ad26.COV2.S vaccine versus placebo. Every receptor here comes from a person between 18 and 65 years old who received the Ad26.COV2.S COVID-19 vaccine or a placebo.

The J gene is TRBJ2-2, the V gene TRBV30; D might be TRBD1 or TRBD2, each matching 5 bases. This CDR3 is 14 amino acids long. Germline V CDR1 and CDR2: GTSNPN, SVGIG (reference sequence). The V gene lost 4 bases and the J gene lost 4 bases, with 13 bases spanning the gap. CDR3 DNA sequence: TGTGCCTGGAACCAGGGAGTGAGCACCGGGGAGCTGTTTTTT. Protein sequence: CAWNQGVSTGELFF.

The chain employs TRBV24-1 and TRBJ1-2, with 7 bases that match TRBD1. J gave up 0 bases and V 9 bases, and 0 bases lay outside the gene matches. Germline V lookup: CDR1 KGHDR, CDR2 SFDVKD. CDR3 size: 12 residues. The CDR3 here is CATGQANYGYTF. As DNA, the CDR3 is TGTGCCACCGGACAGGCTAACTATGGCTACACCTTC.

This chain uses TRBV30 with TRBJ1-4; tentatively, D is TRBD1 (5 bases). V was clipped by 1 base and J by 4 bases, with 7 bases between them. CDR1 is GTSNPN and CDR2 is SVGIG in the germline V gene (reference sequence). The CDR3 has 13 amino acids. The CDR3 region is CAWSGDGNEKLFF. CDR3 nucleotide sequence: TGTGCCTGGAGTGGGGACGGTAATGAAAAACTGTTTTTT. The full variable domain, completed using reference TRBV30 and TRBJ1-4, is SQTIHQWPATLVQPVGSPLSLECTVEGTSNPNLYWYRQAAGRGLQLLFYSVGIGQISSEVPQNLSASRPQDRQFILSSKKLLLSDSGFYLCAWSGDGNEKLFFGSGTQLSVL.

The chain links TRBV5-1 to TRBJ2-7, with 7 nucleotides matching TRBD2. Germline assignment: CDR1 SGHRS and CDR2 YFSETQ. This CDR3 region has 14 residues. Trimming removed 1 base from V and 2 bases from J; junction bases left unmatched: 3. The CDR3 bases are TGCGCCAGCAGCTTGAAAGGGACTACCTACGAGCAGTACTTC. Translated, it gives CASSLKGTTYEQYF. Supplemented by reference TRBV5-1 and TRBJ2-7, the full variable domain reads KAGVTQTPRYLIKTRGQQVTLSCSPISGHRSVSWYQQTPGQGLQFLFEYFSETQRNKGNFPGRFSGRQFSNSRSEMNVSTLELGDSALYLCASSLKGTTYEQYFGPGTRLTVT.

The CDR3 loop is CASSILRSCYEQYF. CDR3 DNA: TGTGCCAGTAGTATTCTGAGGTCCTGCTACGAGCAGTACTTC. The chain combines TRBV19 with TRBJ2-7; the D is unclear. This CDR3 comprises 14 residues. CDR1 is LNHDA and CDR2 is SQIVND in the germline V gene (reference sequence). Deletions cut 3 bases from V and 3 bases from J, with 12 bases between.

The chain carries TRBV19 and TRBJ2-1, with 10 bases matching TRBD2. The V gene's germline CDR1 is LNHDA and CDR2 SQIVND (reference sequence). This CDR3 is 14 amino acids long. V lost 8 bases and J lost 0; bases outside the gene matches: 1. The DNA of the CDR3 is TGTGCCAGTCAGCGGGAGGGCTCCTACAATGAGCAGTTCTTC. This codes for CASQREGSYNEQFF. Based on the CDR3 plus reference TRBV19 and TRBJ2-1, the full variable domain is DGGITQSPKYLFRKEGQNVTLSCEQNLNHDAMYWYRQDPGQGLRLIYYSQIVNDFQKGDIAEGYSVSREKKESFPLTVTSAQKNPTAFYLCASQREGSYNEQFFGPGTRLTVL.

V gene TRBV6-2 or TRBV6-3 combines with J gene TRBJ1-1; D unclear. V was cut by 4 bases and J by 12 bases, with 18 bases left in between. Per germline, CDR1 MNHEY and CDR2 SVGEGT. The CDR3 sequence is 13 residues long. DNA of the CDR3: TGTGCCAGCAGTTGGTCGGGCGGTCTTGGAACTTTCTTT. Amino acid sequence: CASSWSGGLGTFF.

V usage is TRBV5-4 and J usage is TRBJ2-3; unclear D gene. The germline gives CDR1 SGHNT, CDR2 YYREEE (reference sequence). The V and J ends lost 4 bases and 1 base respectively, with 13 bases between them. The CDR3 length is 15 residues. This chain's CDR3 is CASSGSSFGTDTQYF. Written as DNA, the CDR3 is TGTGCCAGCAGCGGTTCTAGTTTTGGCACAGATACGCAGTATTTT.

CDR3 coding DNA: TGTGCCACCAGTTCGAGTGCGTTGAATACGCAGTATTTT. It yields the protein CATSSSALNTQYF. The chain uses TRBV24-1 and TRBJ2-3; D not resolved. The CDR3 contains 13 residues. V was shortened by 6 bases and J by 7 bases, with 13 bases between the two germline ends. CDR1 and CDR2 from the germline V gene are KGHDR and SFDVKD.

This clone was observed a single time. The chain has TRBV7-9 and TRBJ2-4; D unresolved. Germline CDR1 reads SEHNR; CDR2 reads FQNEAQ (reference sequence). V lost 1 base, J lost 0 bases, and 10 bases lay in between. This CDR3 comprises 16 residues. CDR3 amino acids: CASSLVTTGAKNIQYF. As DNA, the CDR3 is TGTGCCAGCAGCTTAGTCACTACCGGAGCCAAAAACATTCAGTACTTC.

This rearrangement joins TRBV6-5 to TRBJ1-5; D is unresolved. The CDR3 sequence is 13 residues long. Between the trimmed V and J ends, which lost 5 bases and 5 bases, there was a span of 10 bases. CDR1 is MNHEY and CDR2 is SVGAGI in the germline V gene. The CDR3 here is CASSPKKDQPQHF. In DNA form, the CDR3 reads TGTGCCAGCAGTCCGAAAAAAGATCAGCCCCAGCATTTT.

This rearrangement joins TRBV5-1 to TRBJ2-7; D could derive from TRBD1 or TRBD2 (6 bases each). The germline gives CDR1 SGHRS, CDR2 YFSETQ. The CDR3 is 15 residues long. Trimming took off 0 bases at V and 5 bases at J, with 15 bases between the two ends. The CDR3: CASSLGGGQKNEQYF. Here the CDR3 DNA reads TGCGCCAGCAGCTTGGGTGGGGGGCAAAAAAACGAGCAGTACTTC.

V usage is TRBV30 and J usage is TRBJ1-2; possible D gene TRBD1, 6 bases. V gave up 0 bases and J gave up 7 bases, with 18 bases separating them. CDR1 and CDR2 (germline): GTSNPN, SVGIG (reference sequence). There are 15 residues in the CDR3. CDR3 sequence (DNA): TGTGCCTGGAGTGTACCCGGGGGCGGCATGGGTGGCTACACCTTC. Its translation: CAWSVPGGGMGGYTF.

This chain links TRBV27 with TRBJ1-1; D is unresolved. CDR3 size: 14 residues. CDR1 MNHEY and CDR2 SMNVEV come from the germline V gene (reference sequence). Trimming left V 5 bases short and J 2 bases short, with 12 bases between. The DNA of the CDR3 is TGTGCCAGCAGTATTGCTTCCATCAACACTGAAGCTTTCTTT. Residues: CASSIASINTEAFF.

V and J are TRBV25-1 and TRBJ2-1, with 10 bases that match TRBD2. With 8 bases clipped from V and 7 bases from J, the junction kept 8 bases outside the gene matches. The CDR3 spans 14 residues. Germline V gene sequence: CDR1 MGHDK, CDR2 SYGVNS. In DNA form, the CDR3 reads TGTGCCAGCCGAGGTAGCGGGGGGCGGAATGAGCAGTTCTTC. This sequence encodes CASRGSGGRNEQFF.